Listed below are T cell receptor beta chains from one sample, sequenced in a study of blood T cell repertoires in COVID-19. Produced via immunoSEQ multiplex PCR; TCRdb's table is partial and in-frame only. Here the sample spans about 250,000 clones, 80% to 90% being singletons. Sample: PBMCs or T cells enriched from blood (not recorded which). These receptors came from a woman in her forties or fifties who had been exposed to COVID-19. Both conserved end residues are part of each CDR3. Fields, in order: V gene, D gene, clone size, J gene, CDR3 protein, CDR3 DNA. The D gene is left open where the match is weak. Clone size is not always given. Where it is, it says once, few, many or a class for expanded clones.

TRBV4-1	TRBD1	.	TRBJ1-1	CASSQGQGAGDGSFF	TGCGCCAGCAGCCAAGGGCAGGGGGCCGGGGACGGATCTTTCTTT
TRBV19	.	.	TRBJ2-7	CASSRALAYEQYF	TGTGCCAGTAGTAGGGCCTTAGCCTACGAGCAGTACTTC
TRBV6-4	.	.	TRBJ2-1	CASTPRANHNEQFF	TGTGCCAGCACCCCGAGGGCCAATCACAATGAGCAGTTCTTC
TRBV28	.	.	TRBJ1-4	CASSRTREAEDEKLFF	TGTGCCAGCAGTCGCACCCGGGAAGCAGAGGATGAAAAACTGTTTTTT
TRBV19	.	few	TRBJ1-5	CASLWTAEGSNQPQHF	TGTGCCAGTCTTTGGACGGCCGAGGGTAGCAATCAGCCCCAGCATTTT
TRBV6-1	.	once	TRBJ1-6	CASSEAQGYNSPLHF	TGTGCCAGCAGTGAAGCACAGGGTTATAATTCACCCCTCCACTTT
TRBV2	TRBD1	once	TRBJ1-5	CASRARGTNQPQHF	TGTGCCAGCAGGGCCAGGGGGACGAATCAGCCCCAGCATTTT
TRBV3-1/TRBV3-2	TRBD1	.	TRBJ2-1	CASSQEGQGVEGQFF	TGTGCCAGCAGCCAAGAGGGACAGGGGGTCGAGGGGCAGTTCTTC
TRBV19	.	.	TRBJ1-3	CASKGWTNRNTIYF	TGTGCCAGTAAGGGCTGGACAAATCGAAACACCATATATTTT
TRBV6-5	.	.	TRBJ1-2	CASSYDRSGGYTF	TGTGCCAGCAGTTACGACAGGTCGGGGGGCTACACCTTC
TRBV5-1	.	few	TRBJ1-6	CASSLGRASYNSPLHF	TGCGCCAGCAGCTTGGGCAGGGCGTCCTATAATTCACCCCTCCACTTT
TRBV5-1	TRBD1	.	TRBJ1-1	CASSLGDRANTEAFF	TGCGCCAGCAGCTTGGGGGACAGGGCGAACACTGAAGCTTTCTTT
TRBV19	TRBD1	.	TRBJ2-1	CASADRGNEQFF	TGTGCCAGTGCTGACAGGGGGAATGAGCAGTTCTTC